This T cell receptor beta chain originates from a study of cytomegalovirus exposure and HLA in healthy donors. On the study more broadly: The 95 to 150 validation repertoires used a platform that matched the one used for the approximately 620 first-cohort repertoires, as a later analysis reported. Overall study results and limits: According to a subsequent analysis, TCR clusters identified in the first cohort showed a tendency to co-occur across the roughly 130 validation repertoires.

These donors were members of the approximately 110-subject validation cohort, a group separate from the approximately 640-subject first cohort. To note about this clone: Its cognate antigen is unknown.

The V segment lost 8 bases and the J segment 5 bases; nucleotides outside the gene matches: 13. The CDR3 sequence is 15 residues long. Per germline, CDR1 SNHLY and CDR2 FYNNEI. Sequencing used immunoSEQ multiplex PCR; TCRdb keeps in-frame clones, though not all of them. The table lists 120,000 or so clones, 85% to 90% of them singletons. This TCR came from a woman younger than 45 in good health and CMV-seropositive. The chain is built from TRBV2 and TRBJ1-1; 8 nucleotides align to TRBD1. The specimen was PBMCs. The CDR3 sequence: CASSRPGQGFTEAFF. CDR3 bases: TGTGCCAGCTCCCGGCCAGGACAGGGCTTTACTGAAGCTTTCTTT.